These T cell receptor beta chains were read from a single sample in a study of tumor-infiltrating lymphocytes in primary liver carcinoma. TCRdb analysed the multiplex PCR reads with MiXCR anew, one entry per CDR3 protein. The data contain approximately 210,000 distinct CDR3 sequences, about 61% of them singletons. Specimen: peripheral blood. Every receptor here comes from a woman aged 55-69 years with primary liver carcinoma and hepatitis B virus infection. CDR3s include the opening cysteine and the closing phenylalanine or tryptophan. D genes are given only for firm matches. Clone size appears in some rows only: once, few, many, or a class for an expanded clone.

cdr3_nt,cdr3_aa,v_call,j_call,clone_size,d_call
TGCGCCAACAGCATCAGGGGGCTCACTAATGAAAAACTGTTTTTT,CANSIRGLTNEKLFF,TRBV5-1,TRBJ1-4,NA,TRBD1
TGCGCCAGCAGCCAGACTGGTGGGGAGACCCAGTACTTC,CASSQTGGETQYF,TRBV4-1,TRBJ2-5,NA,NA
TGTGCCTGGGGCCGGACTGGCATCGAGCAGTTCTTC,CAWGRTGIEQFF,TRBV30,TRBJ2-1,NA,NA
TGTGCCAGCAGCCGCGGGGGGCTAGCGGACTCCTACGAGCAGTACTTC,CASSRGGLADSYEQYF,TRBV6-5,TRBJ2-7,many,TRBD2
TGTGCCAGCAGCTTCGTTTCCGCCGGGAATGAGCAGTTCTTC,CASSFVSAGNEQFF,TRBV7-9,TRBJ2-1,NA,NA
TGTGCCAGCAGCCCCTCGGCGGGGTCCTACGAGCAGTACTTC,CASSPSAGSYEQYF,TRBV7-9,TRBJ2-7,few,NA
TGTGCCAGCAGCTTGGAGGGCAGATTCACTGAAGCTTTCTTT,CASSLEGRFTEAFF,TRBV5-6,TRBJ1-1,NA,NA
TGTGCCATCAGTGCGACCGGGGGGATGTCCAACTACGAGCAGTACTTC,CAISATGGMSNYEQYF,TRBV10-3,TRBJ2-7,NA,TRBD2
TGTGCCAGCAGCTCCCGCGGACAGTGGGATGAAAAACTGTTTTTT,CASSSRGQWDEKLFF,TRBV28,TRBJ1-4,many,NA
TGCGCCAGCAGCACAAGTGGTTCACCCCTCCACTTT,CASSTSGSPLHF,TRBV5-1,TRBJ1-6,NA,NA
TGTACCAGCAGCTTATCCGTCGGAATGTACGAGCAGTATTTC,CTSSLSVGMYEQYF,TRBV11-3,TRBJ2-7,NA,NA
TGTGCCAGCAGGGGACAGGGTTGGACCGGGGAGCTGTTTTTT,CASRGQGWTGELFF,TRBV28,TRBJ2-2,many,TRBD1
TGCGCCAGCAGTGAGTCGTCGGTCCCCTACAATGAGCAGTTCTTC,CASSESSVPYNEQFF,TRBV10-2,TRBJ2-1,many,NA
TGTGCCAGCAGTCCCCGGGACAGTGGAACAGATTCGCAGTATTTT,CASSPRDSGTDSQYF,TRBV6-6,TRBJ2-3,NA,TRBD1